Included here is one TCR beta chain sequence, with context. This record belongs to a study of cytotoxic CD8 clonotypes in ibrutinib-treated CLL. CDR1 is MGHRA and CDR2 is YSYEKL in the germline V gene. The CDR3 has 16 residues. The V end was cut by 4 bases, the J end by 4 bases, with 20 bases between. TCRdb keeps only in-frame clones here, not all; method: immunoSEQ multiplex PCR. The repertoire holds fewer than 400,000 clones, with 67% as singletons. The chain joins TRBV4-1 to TRBJ2-7, with a possible D match to TRBD2 (6 bases). This receptor was identified in a human donor with chronic lymphocytic leukemia. The specimen comprised PBMCs, sampled after 36 months of ibrutinib treatment. The CDR3 is CASSPYPVGGTYEQYF. CDR3 nucleotide sequence: TGCGCCAGCAGCCCATACCCGGTTGGGGGGACGTACGAGCAGTACTTC.